These 29 T cell receptor beta chains share one sample of origin, sequenced in a study of blood T cell repertoires in COVID-19. Some clones are missing from TCRdb's copy, which holds only in-frame ones; the method was immunoSEQ multiplex PCR. The sample shows approximately 450,000 clones, nearly 90% of them seen only once. The sequenced material came from PBMCs or T cells enriched from blood (not recorded which). The source of these receptors is a woman aged 18-29 years with acute COVID-19.

Only one count was recorded for this clone. V is TRBV7-2 and J is TRBJ1-4; D may be TRBD1 (6 bases). Per germline, CDR1 SGHTA and CDR2 FQGNSA. Trimming took 1 base from V and 7 from J, leaving 13 bases between them. This CDR3 region has 15 residues. The CDR3 loop is CASSLETGLVEKLFF. For the CDR3, the DNA is TGTGCCAGCAGCTTAGAAACAGGGTTGGTTGAAAAACTGTTTTTT.

The chain employs TRBV2 and TRBJ1-1, with D possibly being TRBD1 (5 bases). Germline values: CDR1 SNHLY, CDR2 FYNNEI. Trimming shortened V by 0 bases and J by 5 bases, and 7 bases separated the two germline ends. The CDR3 runs to 13 residues. CDR3 nucleotides: TGTGCCAGCAGTGAAGCGCGGGGGACTGAAGCTTTCTTT. Encoded protein: CASSEARGTEAFF. The full variable domain, in which reference TRBV2 and TRBJ1-1 provide the parts outside the CDR3, is EPEVTQTPSHQVTQMGQEVILRCVPISNHLYFYWYRQILGQKVEFLVSFYNNEISEKSEIFDDQFSVERPDGSNFTLKIRSTKLEDSAMYFCASSEARGTEAFFGQGTRLTVV.

The chain joins TRBV11-2 to TRBJ2-1; 7 nucleotides line up with TRBD2. CDR3 size: 13 residues. Germline V gene sequence: CDR1 SGHAT, CDR2 FQNNGV. The junction had 4 bases not matched to a gene; V was cut back by 0 bases and J by 11 bases. In nucleotides, the CDR3 is TGTGCCAGCAGCTTAGATCGGGGGGAGCAGCAGTTCTTC. It codes for CASSLDRGEQQFF.

The count of this clone is one. The genes are TRBV19 and TRBJ1-1; TRBD1 is a possible D gene (5 bases). Between the trimmed V and J ends, which lost 8 bases and 2 bases, there was a span of 15 bases. Germline CDR1 is LNHDA and CDR2 is SQIVND (reference sequence). The CDR3 contains 14 residues. CDR3 region: CASRGEGLNTEAFF. The CDR3 nucleotides read TGTGCCAGTCGAGGAGAGGGACTAAACACTGAAGCTTTCTTT.

V usage is TRBV28 and J usage is TRBJ2-7; a weak D match, TRBD2 (7 bases). Germline assignment: CDR1 MDHEN and CDR2 SYDVKM. The CDR3 is 16 amino acids. V shed 7 bases and J shed 4 bases, with 23 bases lying between them. CDR3 sequence (DNA): TGTGCCAGCACGGATTCGGGGGGCGCGGCTCGATACGAGCAGTACTTC. Protein product: CASTDSGGAARYEQYF.

V and J are TRBV7-2 and TRBJ2-3; 11 nucleotides align to TRBD2. In germline, CDR1 is SGHTA, CDR2 FQGNSA. The CDR3 loop spans 17 amino acids. V lost 5 bases to trimming and J lost 3 bases; unmatched junction nucleotides: 10. CDR3 sequence reads: CASSVGLAGASTDTQYF. The CDR3 nucleotides are TGTGCCAGCAGCGTCGGACTAGCGGGCGCTTCGACAGATACGCAGTATTTT.

V is TRBV6-2 or TRBV6-3 and J is TRBJ1-3; possibly TRBD1 for D (5 bases). Between the trimmed V and J ends, which lost 6 bases and 2 bases, there was a span of 17 bases. This CDR3 is 16 amino acids long. Germline V gene lookup returns CDR1 MNHEY and CDR2 SVGEGT. The CDR3 region has the DNA TGTGCCAGCAGCCCTTACTCCTTACAGGCTGGAAACACCATATATTTT. It is translated as CASSPYSLQAGNTIYF.

The chain carries TRBV14 and TRBJ2-6, with D maybe TRBD2 (6 bases). V shed 6 bases and J shed 1 base, with 7 bases lying between them. The CDR3 is 14 residues long. CDR1 is SGHDN and CDR2 is FVKESK in the germline V gene. CDR3 sequence: CASSAGSGANVLTF. The CDR3, as DNA: TGTGCCAGCAGTGCGGGGTCTGGGGCCAACGTCCTGACTTTC.

The V and J genes are TRBV9 and TRBJ2-3; tentatively, D is TRBD2 (6 bases). V lost 3 bases and J lost 3, with 17 bases in between. Germline V gene lookup returns CDR1 SGDLS and CDR2 YYNGEE. The CDR3 consists of 16 residues. CDR3 bases: TGTGCCAGCAGCGCGGAGCCGGGACTTTGGACAGATACGCAGTATTTT. This codes for CASSAEPGLWTDTQYF.

The chain is built from TRBV19 and TRBJ1-1; D may be TRBD1 (5 bases). From germline, CDR1 is LNHDA and CDR2 SQIVND (reference sequence). Trimming took 7 bases from V and 1 from J, leaving 19 bases between them. The CDR3 length is 16 residues. The CDR3 sequence is CASTFRQGGWNTEAFF. CDR3 sequence (DNA): TGTGCCAGTACCTTTAGGCAGGGAGGATGGAACACTGAAGCTTTCTTT.

This clone was found once. The genes are TRBV9 and TRBJ2-7; TRBD2 aligns across 7 bases. V lost 8 bases, J lost 4 bases, and 9 bases stayed unmatched. This CDR3 is 13 amino acids long. Germline V gives CDR1 SGDLS, CDR2 YYNGEE. CDR3 region: CASSWGGGYEQYF. The CDR3 nucleotides are TGTGCCAGTAGCTGGGGGGGTGGATACGAGCAGTACTTC. The full variable domain, in which reference TRBV9 and TRBJ2-7 provide the parts outside the CDR3, is DSGVTQTPKHLITATGQRVTLRCSPRSGDLSVYWYQQSLDQGLQFLIQYYNGEERAKGNILERFSAQQFPDLHSELNLSSLELGDSALYFCASSWGGGYEQYFGPGTRLTVT.

V gene TRBV5-6 combines with J gene TRBJ1-1; D is perhaps TRBD1 (5 bases). The CDR3 sequence is 13 residues long. The germline CDR1 and CDR2 sequences are SGHDT and YYEEEE. The germline V and J ends were trimmed by 1 base and 4 bases, with 8 bases remaining between them. CDR3 DNA: TGTGCCAGCAGCTTGTGGGGGGTCACTGAAGCTTTCTTT. Translated: CASSLWGVTEAFF. Drawing the rest from reference TRBV5-6 and TRBJ1-1, the complete variable domain is DAGVTQSPTHLIKTRGQQVTLRCSPKSGHDTVSWYQQALGQGPQFIFQYYEEEERQRGNFPDRFSGHQFPNYSSELNVNALLLGDSALYLCASSLWGVTEAFFGQGTRLTVV.

The rearrangement uses TRBV28 and TRBJ1-1; weak D call: TRBD1 (5 bases). Germline-derived CDR1 and CDR2 are MDHEN and SYDVKM. The CDR3 is 17 residues long. V lost 5 bases and J lost 4, with 23 bases in between. CDR3 sequence: CASSGWGVRDSSTEAFF. In DNA form, the CDR3 reads TGTGCCAGCAGTGGTTGGGGTGTCAGGGATTCCTCCACTGAAGCTTTCTTT.

This sequence joins TRBV9 and TRBJ2-2; D is unclear. This CDR3 is built from 15 residues. V was trimmed by 0 bases and J by 1 base, leaving 7 bases between them. The germline V gene has CDR1 SGDLS and CDR2 YYNGEE. CDR3 in amino acids: CASSVGAMNTGELFF. Here the CDR3 DNA reads TGTGCCAGCAGCGTAGGCGCAATGAACACCGGGGAGCTGTTTTTT.

The chain has TRBV13 and TRBJ2-1; tentative D call: TRBD2 (6 bases). The CDR3 has 12 residues. CDR1 is PRHDT, CDR2 FYEKMQ, per germline (reference sequence). Between the trimmed V and J ends, which lost 5 bases and 9 bases, there was a span of 11 bases. CDR3 DNA: TGTGCCAGCAGCACGACGGGGGTTGAGCAGTTCTTC. Translating gives CASSTTGVEQFF.

The CDR3 is CSVELRPTGELFF. DNA for the CDR3: TGCAGCGTTGAGTTGCGGCCCACCGGGGAGCTGTTTTTT. The chain is built from TRBV29-1 and TRBJ2-2; the D is unclear. Between the trimmed V and J ends, which lost 3 bases and 4 bases, there was a span of 9 bases. Looked up from germline, CDR1 is SQVTM and CDR2 is ANQGSEA. The CDR3 runs 13 residues.

This rearrangement joins TRBV19 to TRBJ1-5; 8 nucleotides match TRBD1. The V gene end was trimmed by 0 bases and the J gene end by 5 bases; junction bases not matched to a gene: 3. This CDR3 has 15 amino acids. CDR1 and CDR2 (germline): LNHDA, SQIVND (reference sequence). In nucleotides, the CDR3 is TGTGCCAGTAGTATAGAAGCAGGGGGCCATCAGCCCCAGCATTTT. Translated: CASSIEAGGHQPQHF.

The chain employs TRBV7-9 and TRBJ1-1; no firm D call. Trimming removed 5 bases from V and 1 base from J, with 14 bases in between. There are 15 residues in the CDR3. Germline CDR1 SEHNR, CDR2 FQNEAQ (reference sequence). For the CDR3, the DNA is TGTGCCAGCAGCCTAGGACTGATCAAGAACACTGAAGCTTTCTTT. Protein: CASSLGLIKNTEAFF. Based on the CDR3 plus reference TRBV7-9 and TRBJ1-1, the full variable domain is DTGVSQNPRHKITKRGQNVTFRCDPISEHNRLYWYRQTLGQGPEFLTYFQNEAQLEKSRLLSDRFSAERPKGSFSTLEIQRTEQGDSAMYLCASSLGLIKNTEAFFGQGTRLTVV.

The chain employs TRBV29-1 and TRBJ2-3, with 8 bases matching TRBD2. Trimming cost V 7 bases and J 2 bases; bases outside gene matches: 8. CDR3 length: 14 residues. Per the germline V gene, CDR1 is SQVTM and CDR2 is ANQGSEA. This chain's CDR3 is CSAESGSNTDTQYF. CDR3 bases: TGCAGCGCCGAGAGCGGGAGTAACACAGATACGCAGTATTTT.

V gene TRBV19 combines with J gene TRBJ2-1; 12 bases match TRBD2. V gave up 5 bases and J gave up 9 bases; unmatched junction bases: 5. In germline, CDR1 is LNHDA, CDR2 SQIVND (reference sequence). CDR3 size: 14 residues. This CDR3 reads CASSWLAGGREQFF. The CDR3 nucleotides are TGTGCCAGTAGTTGGCTAGCGGGAGGGCGTGAGCAGTTCTTC.

The V gene is TRBV7-8, the J gene TRBJ2-2; 10 bases align to TRBD2. The J segment lost 4 bases and the V segment lost 6 bases, leaving 14 bases of the junction unmatched. The germline V gene has CDR1 SGHVS and CDR2 FQNEAQ. The CDR3 runs to 18 residues. The CDR3 sequence: CASSPRLGSGGSTGELFF. CDR3 coding DNA: TGTGCCAGCAGTCCCAGGTTGGGTAGCGGGGGGAGCACCGGGGAGCTGTTTTTT.

The chain joins TRBV5-1 to TRBJ2-5, with a weak D call TRBD1 (6 bases). V gave up 2 bases and J gave up 4 bases, with 12 bases separating them. Germline loops: CDR1 SGHRS, CDR2 YFSETQ. The CDR3 has 14 residues. CDR3 sequence: CASSFGTPGETQYF. The CDR3 nucleotides are TGCGCCAGCAGCTTTGGGACACCAGGAGAGACCCAGTACTTC.

V is TRBV9 and J is TRBJ1-5; no clear D. Trimming removed 0 bases at V and 2 bases at J, with 6 bases between. CDR1 is SGDLS and CDR2 is YYNGEE in the germline V gene. The CDR3 runs to 14 residues. CDR3 nucleotide sequence: TGTGCCAGCAGCGTAGCATCGGGCAATCAGCCCCAGCATTTT. Translating gives CASSVASGNQPQHF. The variable domain in full, completed from reference TRBV9 and TRBJ1-5, reads DSGVTQTPKHLITATGQRVTLRCSPRSGDLSVYWYQQSLDQGLQFLIQYYNGEERAKGNILERFSAQQFPDLHSELNLSSLELGDSALYFCASSVASGNQPQHFGDGTRLSIL.

This rearrangement joins TRBV5-1 to TRBJ1-1; no definite D call. Germline loops: CDR1 SGHRS, CDR2 YFSETQ. V was pared by 4 bases and J by 8 bases, with 9 bases between. The CDR3 contains 11 residues. For the CDR3, the DNA is TGCGCCAGCAGCGCTACCAGGGAAGCTTTCTTT. As protein: CASSATREAFF.

V gene TRBV27 combines with J gene TRBJ2-1, with a weak D call TRBD2 (6 bases). Trimming stripped 6 bases from V and 4 bases from J, with 10 bases between. There are 13 residues in the CDR3. The germline CDR1 and CDR2 sequences are MNHEY and SMNVEV (reference sequence). For the CDR3, the DNA is TGTGCCAGCAGGGGGGACTTTTACAATGAGCAGTTCTTC. Protein sequence: CASRGDFYNEQFF.

The CDR3, as DNA: TGTGCCAGCAGAAGTCGGACAGGGGTTTTCCTCAACACTGAAGCTTTCTTT. This translates into CASRSRTGVFLNTEAFF. The chain couples TRBV11-2 to TRBJ1-1, with TRBD1 matching 9 bases. CDR1 is SGHAT and CDR2 is FQNNGV in the germline V gene. V lost 6 bases to trimming and J lost 2 bases; unmatched junction nucleotides: 13. There are 17 residues in the CDR3.

The V and J genes are TRBV5-5 and TRBJ1-5; D may be TRBD1 (6 bases). The CDR3 totals 17 residues. Germline CDR1 reads SGHKS; CDR2 reads YYEKEE (reference sequence). V was pared by 2 bases and J by 0 bases, with 15 bases between. DNA for the CDR3: TGTGCCAGCAGCTTTCTTCCCTGGACAGTTAGCAATCAGCCCCAGCATTTT. It encodes CASSFLPWTVSNQPQHF.

The CDR3 nucleotides read TGTGCCAGCAGCCCGATTCGGGGACACTCCTACGAGCAGTACTTC. Translated, it gives CASSPIRGHSYEQYF. V usage is TRBV13 and J usage is TRBJ2-7; D is perhaps TRBD1 (6 bases). The germline gives CDR1 PRHDT, CDR2 FYEKMQ (reference sequence). This CDR3 comprises 15 residues. V lost 5 bases, J lost 0 bases, and 14 bases lay in between.

In the case of this clone: Other DNA sequences in this specimen translate into the identical CDR3. V and J are TRBV10-3 and TRBJ1-1; 10 bases align to TRBD1. V was clipped by 9 bases and J by 0 bases; unmatched bases: 4. The CDR3 length is 14 residues. Germline CDR1 ENHRY, CDR2 SYGVKD. The CDR3: CAISDRGMNTEAFF. In DNA, the CDR3 is TGTGCCATATCGGACAGGGGGATGAACACTGAAGCTTTCTTT.